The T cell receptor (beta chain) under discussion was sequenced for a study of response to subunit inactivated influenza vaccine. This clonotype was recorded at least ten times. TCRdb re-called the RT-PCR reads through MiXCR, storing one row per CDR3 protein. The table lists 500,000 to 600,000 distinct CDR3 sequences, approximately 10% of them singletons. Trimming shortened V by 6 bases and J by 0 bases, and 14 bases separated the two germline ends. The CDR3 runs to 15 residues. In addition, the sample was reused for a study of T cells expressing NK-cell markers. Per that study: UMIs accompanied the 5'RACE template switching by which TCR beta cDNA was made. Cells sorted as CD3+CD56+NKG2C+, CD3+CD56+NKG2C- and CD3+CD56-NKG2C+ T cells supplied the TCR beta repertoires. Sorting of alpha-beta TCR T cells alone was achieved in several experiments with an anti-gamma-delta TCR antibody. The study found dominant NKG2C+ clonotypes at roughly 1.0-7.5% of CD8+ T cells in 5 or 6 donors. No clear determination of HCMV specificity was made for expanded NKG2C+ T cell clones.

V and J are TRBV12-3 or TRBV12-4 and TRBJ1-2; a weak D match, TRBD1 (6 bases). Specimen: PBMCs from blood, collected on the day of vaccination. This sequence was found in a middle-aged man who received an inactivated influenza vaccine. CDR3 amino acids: CASRHGQLANYGYTF. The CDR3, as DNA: TGTGCCAGCAGACACGGACAGTTAGCTAACTATGGCTACACCTTC.